These 17 T cell receptor gamma chains came from one sample sequenced in a study of gamma-delta chains in newborns, infants, children. TCRdb reanalysed the reads via CATT. The table includes under 950 gamma-chain clones, roughly three fifths detected once. The sequenced sample consisted of blood. The receptors originated from a child who was a newborn, infant or young child, either healthy, febrile or measles-vaccinated (not recorded which).

For the CDR3, the DNA is TGTGCCACCTGGGACAGGGAAAATAGTAGTGATTGGATCAAGACGTTT. Translated: CATWDRENSSDWIKTF. V gene TRGV3 combines with J gene TRGJP2. No J segment appears in TCRdb, so it was assigned here by matching the sequence to germline. The CDR3 runs to 16 residues. The V gene end was trimmed by 0 bases and the J gene end by 0 bases; junction bases not matched to a gene: 4. The germline CDR1 and CDR2 sequences are VTNTFY and YDVSTARD (reference sequence).

This clone was picked up a small number of times. The gene calls are TRGV9 and TRGJP. V shed 2 bases and J 4 bases; nucleotides not matched to a gene: 5. The CDR3 extends over 17 amino acids. Germline V gives CDR1 GITISATS, CDR2 ISYDGTV (reference sequence). CDR3 protein: CALWEANQELGKKIKVF. As DNA, the CDR3 is TGTGCCTTGTGGGAGGCGAATCAAGAGTTGGGCAAAAAAATCAAGGTATTT.

About this clone: The junction and the germline gene differ at one end; a read error may be behind it. Written as DNA, the CDR3 is TGTGCCACCTGGATTTATTATAGGAAACTCTTT. This encodes CATWIYYRKLF. The chain carries TRGV2 and TRGJ1 or TRGJ2. Assignment of the J gene here rests on matching the DNA to germline, because TCRdb gives none. There are 11 residues in the CDR3. Germline-derived CDR1 and CDR2 are EGSNGY and YDSYNSKV.

This clone was recorded a few times. The gene calls are TRGV2 and TRGJ1 or TRGJ2. The J gene, missing from TCRdb, was assigned here through DNA to germline matching. This CDR3 region has 14 residues. The ends lost 0 bases at V and 3 bases at J; junction bases unmatched: 5. Germline V gives CDR1 EGSNGY, CDR2 YDSYNSKV. CDR3 sequence: CATWDGPSYYKKLF. The CDR3 DNA reads as TGTGCCACCTGGGACGGGCCGAGTTATTATAAGAAACTCTTT.

Notes on this clone: The junction shows a germline mismatch at one end, possibly a read error. The chain recombines TRGV9 with TRGJP. Matching the DNA to germline supplied the J gene, which TCRdb does not give. Germline V gene data show CDR1 as GITISATS and CDR2 as ISYDGTV (reference sequence). The CDR3 consists of 19 residues. This CDR3 reads CASWEVLHGNELGKKIKVF. DNA for the CDR3: TGTGCCTCGTGGGAGGTGCTACATGGCAACGAGTTGGGCAAAAAAATCAAGGTATTT.

The chain employs TRGV9 and TRGJP1. TCRdb lists no J gene, so it was determined here by aligning the DNA to germline. Per the germline V gene, CDR1 is GITISATS and CDR2 is ISYDGTV (reference sequence). V lost 0 bases to trimming and J lost 4 bases; unmatched junction nucleotides: 5. The CDR3 is 15 residues long. CDR3 protein: CALWEVRGTGWFKIF. The CDR3 DNA sequence: TGTGCCTTGTGGGAGGTGCGGGGCACTGGTTGGTTCAAGATATTT.

V gene TRGV9 combines with J gene TRGJP. Matching the DNA to germline supplied the J gene, which TCRdb does not give. This CDR3 spans 18 amino acids. Trimming cost V 0 bases and J 9 bases; bases outside gene matches: 11. Germline V gene data show CDR1 as GITISATS and CDR2 as ISYDGTV (reference sequence). As DNA, the CDR3 is TGTGCCTTGTGGGAGGTGCATGAGAGGAGGTTGGGCAAAAAAATCAAGGTATTT. Amino acids: CALWEVHERRLGKKIKVF.

Concerning this clone itself: Only one base separates this from a far larger clonotype, so it likely reflects a read error. The sample has other DNA sequences that encode this CDR3 too. The rearrangement joins TRGV9 to TRGJP. The J gene, not given by TCRdb, was assigned here from a germline match of the nucleotide sequence. The CDR3 loop spans 15 amino acids. Germline trimming cut 4 bases from V and 4 bases from J; bases unmatched to any gene: 1. Germline CDR1 GITISATS, CDR2 ISYDGTV (reference sequence). The CDR3 loop reads CALWEQELGKKIKVF. CDR3 bases: TGTGCCTTGTGGGAACAAGAGTTGGGCAAAAAAATCAAGGTATTT.

Of note for this clone: A far larger clone is one base from this, pointing to a likely read error. Distinct nucleotide sequences in the sample also encode this CDR3. The gene calls are TRGV9 and TRGJP. TCRdb does not report a J gene; here it was assigned by matching the DNA to germline references. There are 15 residues in the CDR3. The V gene's germline CDR1 is GITISATS and CDR2 ISYDGTV (reference sequence). This CDR3 reads CALWEQELGKKIKVF. The CDR3 DNA sequence: TGTGCCTTGTGGGAGCAAGAGTTGGGTAAAAAAATCAAGGTATTT.

The V gene is TRGV3, but the J gene lacks a call. Germline assignment: CDR1 VTNTFY and CDR2 YDVSTARD (reference sequence). This CDR3 comprises 11 residues. CDR3 DNA sequence: TGTGCCGCCTGGGACACGTGTGAGAAGCTCTTT. Translation: CAAWDTCEKLF.

The chain has TRGV9 and TRGJ1 or TRGJ2. Because TCRdb records no J gene, it was assigned here through a match of the DNA to germline. The germline V gene has CDR1 GITISATS and CDR2 ISYDGTV (reference sequence). V trimming: 0 bases; J trimming: 5 bases; junction bases outside the gene matches: 4. There are 13 residues in the CDR3. The CDR3 coding sequence is TGTGCCTTGTGGGAGGTGCAAAATTATAAGAAACTCTTT. As protein: CALWEVQNYKKLF.

The assigned J gene is TRGJ1 or TRGJ2, but the V gene is uncalled. This CDR3 comprises 11 residues. The CDR3 nucleotides are TGTGCCTGGATCCTTTATTATAAGAAACTCTTT. This gives the protein CAWILYYKKLF.

This chain links TRGV9 with TRGJP. As TCRdb names no J gene, one was assigned here on the basis of a DNA match to germline. V was clipped by 2 bases and J by 2 bases; unmatched bases: 3. The germline V gene encodes CDR1 GITISATS and CDR2 ISYDGTV (reference sequence). The CDR3 runs 17 residues. The CDR3 DNA follows: TGTGCCTTGTGGGAGGAATGGCAAGAGTTGGGCAAAAAAATCAAGGTATTT. Its protein product is CALWEEWQELGKKIKVF.

This clone was counted only a few times. This same CDR3 is encoded by further DNA sequences in the sample. This sequence joins TRGV9 and TRGJP. The J gene is not listed in TCRdb, so it was assigned here from a DNA match to germline. Germline V gene data show CDR1 as GITISATS and CDR2 as ISYDGTV (reference sequence). V dropped 1 base and J dropped 10; count of bases not matched to a gene: 1. There are 14 residues in the CDR3. The CDR3 sequence is CALWEVLGKKIKVF. The CDR3, as DNA: TGTGCCTTGTGGGAGGTTTTGGGCAAAAAAATCAAGGTATTT.

In this sample, this clone turned up a few times. DNA of the CDR3: TGTGCCTTGTGGGAGACAATAGAGTTGGGCAAAAAAATCAAGGTATTT. The encoded protein is CALWETIELGKKIKVF. This rearrangement joins TRGV9 to TRGJP. Because TCRdb records no J gene, it was assigned here through a match of the DNA to germline. In germline, CDR1 is GITISATS, CDR2 ISYDGTV (reference sequence). The CDR3 is made up of 16 amino acids. With 3 bases clipped from V and 6 bases from J, the junction kept 5 bases outside the gene matches.

This clone was recorded only once. The CDR3 region is CALWEAAKLGKKIEVF. The CDR3 DNA reads as TGTGCCTTGTGGGAGGCTGCGAAGTTGGGCAAAAAAATCGAGGTATTT. No call was made for the V gene; the J gene is TRGJP. This CDR3 has 16 amino acids.

This clone was counted a few times. A read error may account for a junction end that differs from germline. This rearrangement joins TRGV8 to TRGJP1. CDR1 is VENAVY and CDR2 is YDSYNSRV in the germline V gene. CDR3 length equals 10 residues. The CDR3 region is CATWGLFKIF. The CDR3 DNA reads as TGTGCCACCTGGGGTTTGTTCAAGATATTT.